Sequencing of this T cell receptor beta chain was carried out in a study of blood T cell repertoires in COVID-19. Overall study context: Both acute and convalescent COVID-19 samples were obtained from the United States, Italy and Spain. Sources were T cells, B-cell-depleted T cells, or PBMCs; the material itself was cDNA or gDNA.

Authors' methods: Researchers report that nucleated cell counts were estimated from reference gene primer amplification. Assay: immunoSEQ multiplex PCR; the TCRdb copy retains only in-frame clones and omits some. From that table come the V and J calls and clone size; the DNA was used to work out D and trimming. The repertoire consists of around 74,000 clones, with around nine tenths occurring once and the leading ten covering approximately 4.2%. This clone appeared a single time. The sample consisted of peripheral blood. The clonotype was recovered from a man aged 45-65 years with active COVID-19.

CDR3 DNA: TGTGCCAGCAGCACCGGGACAGGGCGGTACGAGCAGTACTTC. This translates into CASSTGTGRYEQYF. The V call is TRBV5-6, the J call TRBJ2-7; 9 positions agree with TRBD1. Germline assignment: CDR1 SGHDT and CDR2 YYEEEE. CDR3 length: 14 residues. The trim removed 4 bases at V and 4 bases at J, leaving 6 bases unmatched.